One and the same sample provided the 18 T cell receptor beta chains below, sequenced in a study of T-cell reconstitution after alpha-beta-depleted transplantation in children listed by TCRdb under 2016. Receptor amplification or capture employed PCR. Data came from an Illumina HiSeq 2500. To normalize quantification of the TCRbeta repertoire, the TCR libraries were built with molecular barcoding that relied on unique molecular identifiers. TCRdb reprocessing: public reads trimmed at Q25 with fastp, clones called with MiXCR, in-frame beta chains kept. One record per CDR3 amino acid sequence lists the most common genes and DNA. This sample holds roughly 500,000 distinct CDR3 sequences; approximately 32% were observed only once. The top ten constitute approximately 2.3% of the sample. Source: PBMCs from the stem cell graft donor, taken from the stem cell graft. The source is a human donor who donated a stem cell graft to a child with aplastic anemia.

The CDR3 reads CASSSTGDPYNEQFF. CDR3 DNA: TGTGCCAGCAGCTCTACAGGGGACCCCTACAATGAGCAGTTCTTC. This rearrangement joins TRBV27 to TRBJ2-1, with 7 bases fitting TRBD1. CDR3 length equals 15 residues. J was trimmed by 2 bases and V by 6 bases; bases with no gene match: 7. The germline CDR1 and CDR2 sequences are MNHEY and SMNVEV (reference sequence).

This clonotype was seen a few times. CDR3 coding DNA: TGTGCCAGCAGTACAGGGCCCTCTGGGGCCAACGTCCTGACTTTC. Translating gives CASSTGPSGANVLTF. The V and J genes are TRBV7-2 and TRBJ2-6, with D possibly matching TRBD1 (6 bases). Germline lookup yields CDR1 SGHTA and CDR2 FQGNSA. Trimming left V 6 bases short and J 0 bases short, with 9 bases between. The CDR3 contains 15 residues.

The V call is TRBV10-3, the J call TRBJ2-5; no clear D. V was cut by 4 bases and J by 0 bases, with 6 bases left in between. The CDR3 is 13 residues long. CDR1 and CDR2 (germline): ENHRY, SYGVKD. CDR3: CAISVNYQETQYF. The CDR3, as DNA: TGTGCCATCAGTGTAAACTACCAAGAGACCCAGTACTTC.

In this sample, this clonotype turned up a few times. V usage is TRBV6-1 and J usage is TRBJ2-7, with D perhaps assigned TRBD1 or TRBD2 (5 bases each). Between the trimmed V and J ends, which lost 8 bases and 2 bases, there was a span of 16 bases. The CDR3 length is 14 residues. Germline CDR1 MNHNS, CDR2 SASEGT. CDR3 DNA: TGTGCCAGCGGACACCGGGACCTTCCCTACGAGCAGTACTTC. It is translated as CASGHRDLPYEQYF.

This chain joins TRBV10-3 and TRBJ2-2; tentative D call: TRBD1 (6 bases). The CDR3 spans 13 residues. V lost 3 bases and J lost 9, with 11 bases in between. The V gene's germline CDR1 is ENHRY and CDR2 SYGVKD. In nucleotides, the CDR3 is TGTGCCATCAGTGACAGGGGCGTCCGGGAGCTGTTTTTT. Amino acid sequence: CAISDRGVRELFF.

This clonotype has just a few counts. V and J are TRBV15 and TRBJ1-4, with a tentative D call TRBD1 (5 bases). This CDR3 has 17 amino acids. Deletions cut 3 bases from V and 5 bases from J, with 19 bases between. Germline CDR1 reads LNHNV; CDR2 reads YYDKDF (reference sequence). CDR3 sequence: CATSSQLNGGKNEKLFF. DNA for the CDR3: TGTGCCACCAGCAGCCAACTTAACGGGGGGAAAAATGAAAAACTGTTTTTT.

This clonotype was detected only a few times. The chain joins TRBV5-1 to TRBJ2-2, with D possibly TRBD1 on 5 matching bases. The CDR3 is 14 residues long. Trimming cost V 3 bases and J 2 bases, with 8 bases left between them. Germline values: CDR1 SGHRS, CDR2 YFSETQ. The CDR3 reads CASSSDTNTGELFF. As DNA, the CDR3 is TGCGCCAGCAGCTCGGACACCAACACCGGGGAGCTGTTTTTT.

The rearrangement links TRBV7-3 to TRBJ1-4, with TRBD1 as a possible D gene (6 bases). Looked up from germline, CDR1 is SGHTA and CDR2 is FQGTGA. The CDR3 has 16 residues. Trimming took off 4 bases at V and 2 bases at J, with 14 bases between the two ends. The CDR3 DNA reads TGTGCCAGCAGCTCCCGATGGGGGGCTACTAATGAAAAACTGTTTTTT. It specifies CASSSRWGATNEKLFF.

The chain couples TRBV7-8 to TRBJ2-5; 11 positions match TRBD1. Germline V gene lookup returns CDR1 SGHVS and CDR2 FQNEAQ. V shed 3 bases, J shed 5 bases, and the junction held 8 bases outside the gene matches. The CDR3 runs 16 residues. CDR3 region: CASSLEGQGVRETQYF. CDR3 bases: TGTGCCAGCAGCTTGGAGGGACAGGGGGTACGGGAGACCCAGTACTTC.

This sequence joins TRBV29-1 and TRBJ2-7, with TRBD2 matching 8 bases. The junction had 6 bases not matched to a gene; V was cut back by 5 bases and J by 0 bases. This CDR3 has 14 amino acids. CDR1 and CDR2 (germline): SQVTM, ANQGSEA. Written as DNA, the CDR3 is TGCAGCGTTTCTAGCGGGCGTCTCTCCTACGAGCAGTACTTC. Translating it yields CSVSSGRLSYEQYF.

This chain uses TRBV7-9 with TRBJ2-1; no clear D gene. Germline V CDR1 and CDR2: SEHNR, FQNEAQ (reference sequence). The CDR3 contains 14 residues. Trimming removed 4 bases from V and 3 bases from J, with 10 bases in between. CDR3 DNA sequence: TGTGCCAGCAGCTCTTCGGCAGGCTACAATGAGCAGTTCTTC. Translating gives CASSSSAGYNEQFF. Complete variable domain (other parts from reference TRBV7-9 and TRBJ2-1): DTGVSQNPRHKITKRGQNVTFRCDPISEHNRLYWYRQTLGQGPEFLTYFQNEAQLEKSRLLSDRFSAERPKGSFSTLEIQRTEQGDSAMYLCASSSSAGYNEQFFGPGTRLTVL.

The chain links TRBV6-1 to TRBJ1-2; D is possibly TRBD1 (5 bases). Germline CDR1 and CDR2: MNHNS and SASEGT. The CDR3 is made up of 13 amino acids. V dropped 4 bases and J dropped 6 bases, with 12 bases sitting between them. The CDR3 is CASSVEGSNGYTF. The DNA for the CDR3 is TGTGCCAGCAGTGTGGAGGGGTCGAATGGCTACACCTTC.

The V and J genes are TRBV7-9 and TRBJ2-5; D is possibly TRBD2 (5 bases). Between the trimmed V and J ends, which lost 2 bases and 1 base, there was a span of 11 bases. This CDR3 has 15 amino acids. In germline, CDR1 is SEHNR, CDR2 FQNEAQ (reference sequence). The CDR3 is CASSLYERIQETQYF. CDR3 coding DNA: TGTGCCAGCAGCTTATACGAGCGGATCCAAGAGACCCAGTACTTC.

V gene TRBV19 combines with J gene TRBJ2-6; D may be TRBD1 (6 bases). The germline V gene has CDR1 LNHDA and CDR2 SQIVND (reference sequence). V lost 5 bases, J lost 1 base, and 18 bases lay in between. The CDR3 is 18 amino acids. For the CDR3, the DNA is TGTGCCAGTAGTCCTGGACAGAGCCTTGTATCTGGGGCCAACGTCCTGACTTTC. Its translation is CASSPGQSLVSGANVLTF.

A few counts support this clonotype. This chain uses TRBV20-1 with TRBJ2-1, with a tentative D call TRBD2 (6 bases). The V gene lost 6 bases and the J gene lost 4 bases, with 19 bases spanning the gap. This CDR3 is 15 amino acids long. The germline V gene encodes CDR1 DFQATT and CDR2 SNEGSKA (reference sequence). The CDR3 DNA reads as TGCAGTGCCCGCAGGCCCAGCGGGCTTTACAATGAGCAGTTCTTC. This encodes CSARRPSGLYNEQFF.

The chain couples TRBV14 to TRBJ2-5; tentatively, D is TRBD2 (5 bases). The CDR3 loop spans 15 amino acids. Germline CDR1 and CDR2: SGHDN and FVKESK. V lost 0 bases, J lost 2 bases, and 10 bases lay in between. The CDR3 loop is CASSQDSVGQETQYF. CDR3 DNA sequence: TGTGCCAGCAGCCAAGATAGCGTCGGTCAAGAGACCCAGTACTTC.

CDR3 nucleotides: TGCAGTGCCCCTCCGGGACTAGCGGCCTCAAATGAGCAGTTCTTC. Translating it yields CSAPPGLAASNEQFF. V and J are TRBV20-1 and TRBJ2-1; TRBD2 matches 11 bases. This CDR3 is built from 15 residues. The ends lost 6 bases at V and 7 bases at J; junction bases unmatched: 11. The V gene's germline CDR1 is DFQATT and CDR2 SNEGSKA (reference sequence).

There are a few counts of this clonotype. This chain joins TRBV29-1 and TRBJ2-1; weak D call: TRBD1 (5 bases). Germline CDR1 SQVTM, CDR2 ANQGSEA. The CDR3 is made up of 15 amino acids. Trimming left V 1 base short and J 7 bases short, with 17 bases between. CDR3 DNA sequence: TGCAGCGTTGAAGTTGGGGCAGGGTTGGGGAATGAGCAGTTCTTC. The encoded protein is CSVEVGAGLGNEQFF.